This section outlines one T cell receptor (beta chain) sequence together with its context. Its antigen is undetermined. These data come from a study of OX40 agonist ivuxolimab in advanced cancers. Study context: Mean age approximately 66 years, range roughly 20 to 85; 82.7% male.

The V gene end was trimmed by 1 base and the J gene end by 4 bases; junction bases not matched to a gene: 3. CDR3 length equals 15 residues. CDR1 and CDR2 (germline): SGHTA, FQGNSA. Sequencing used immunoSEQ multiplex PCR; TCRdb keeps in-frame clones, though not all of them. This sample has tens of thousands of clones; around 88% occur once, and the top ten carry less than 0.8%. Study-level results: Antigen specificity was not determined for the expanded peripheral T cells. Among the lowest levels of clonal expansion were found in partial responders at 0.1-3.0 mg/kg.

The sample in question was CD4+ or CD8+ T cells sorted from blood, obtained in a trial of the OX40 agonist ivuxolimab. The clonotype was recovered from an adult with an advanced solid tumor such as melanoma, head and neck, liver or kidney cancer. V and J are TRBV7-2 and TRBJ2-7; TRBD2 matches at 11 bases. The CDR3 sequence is CASSLESSGGYEQYF. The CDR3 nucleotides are TGTGCCAGCAGCTTAGAGTCTAGCGGGGGGTACGAGCAGTACTTC. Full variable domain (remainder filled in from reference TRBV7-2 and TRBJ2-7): GAGVSQSPSNKVTEKGKDVELRCDPISGHTALYWYRQSLGQGLEFLIYFQGNSAPDKSGLPSDRFSAERTGGSVSTLTIQRTQQEDSAVYLCASSLESSGGYEQYFGPGTRLTVT.